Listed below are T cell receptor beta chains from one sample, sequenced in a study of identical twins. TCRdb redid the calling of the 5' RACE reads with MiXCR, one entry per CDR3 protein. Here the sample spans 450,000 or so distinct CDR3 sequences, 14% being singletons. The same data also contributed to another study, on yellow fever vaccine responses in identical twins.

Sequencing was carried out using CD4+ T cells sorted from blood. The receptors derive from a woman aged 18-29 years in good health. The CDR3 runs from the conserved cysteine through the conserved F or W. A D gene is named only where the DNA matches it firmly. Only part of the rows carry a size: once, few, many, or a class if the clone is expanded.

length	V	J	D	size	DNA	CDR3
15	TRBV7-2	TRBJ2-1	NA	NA	TGTGCCAGCAGCTCAAACTCCGGGAGAGTCCCCGAGCAGTTCTTC	CASSSNSGRVPEQFF
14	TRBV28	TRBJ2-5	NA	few	TGTGCCAGCAGTTTTGCGGGTTGGCAAGAGACCCAGTACTTC	CASSFAGWQETQYF
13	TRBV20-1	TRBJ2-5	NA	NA	TGCAGTGCTAGAGGAACGGCGGGGACTCTGACCTACTTC	CSARGTAGTLTYF
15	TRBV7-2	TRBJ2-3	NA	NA	TGTGCCAGCAGCTTGATGGGAGGGGGAGCAGATACGCAGTATTTT	CASSLMGGGADTQYF
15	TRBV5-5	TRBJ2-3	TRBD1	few	TGTGCCAGCAGCCACGTGGGGACAGGCACAGATACGCAGTATTTT	CASSHVGTGTDTQYF
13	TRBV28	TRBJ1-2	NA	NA	TGTGCCAGCAGTTTGCGGCAGATAGATGGCTACACCTTC	CASSLRQIDGYTF
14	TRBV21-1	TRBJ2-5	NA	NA	TGTGCCAGCAACAGGGACAGATACCAAGAGACCCAGTACTTC	CASNRDRYQETQYF
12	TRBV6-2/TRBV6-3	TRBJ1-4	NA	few	TGTGCCAGCAGTTACGTGGAAGAAAAACTGTTTTTT	CASSYVEEKLFF
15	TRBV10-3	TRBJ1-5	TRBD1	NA	TGTGCCATCAGAATGACAGGGTTTAGCAATCAGCCCCAGCATTTT	CAIRMTGFSNQPQHF
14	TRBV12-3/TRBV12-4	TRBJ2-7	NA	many	TGTGCCAGCAGCCGAGGGGGGAGGAACTACGAGCAGTACTTC	CASSRGGRNYEQYF
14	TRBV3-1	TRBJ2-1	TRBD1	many	TGTGCCAGCAGCCAAGCTGACAGGGGTAATGAGCAGTTCTTC	CASSQADRGNEQFF
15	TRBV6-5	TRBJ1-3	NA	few	TGTGCCAGCAGTTACTCGGTGGCTGGGGGAAACACCATATATTTT	CASSYSVAGGNTIYF
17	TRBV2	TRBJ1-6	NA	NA	TGTGCCAGCAGGCGACCTTACCCGGCAGGATTAAATTCACCCCTCCACTTT	CASRRPYPAGLNSPLHF
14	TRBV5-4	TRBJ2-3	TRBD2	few	TGTGCCAGCACCAGCGGGGGGGCCCCTGATACGCAGTATTTT	CASTSGGAPDTQYF
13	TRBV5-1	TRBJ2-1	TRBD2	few	TGCGCCAGCAGCTCGAGCGGGAGTATGAGGCAGTTCTTC	CASSSSGSMRQFF
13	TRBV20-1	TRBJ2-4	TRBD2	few	TGCAGTGCCCCCGAAATTGGGAGGGCCCGGGAGTACTTC	CSAPEIGRAREYF
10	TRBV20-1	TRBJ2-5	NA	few	TGCAGTGCCATCCAAGAGACCCAGTACTTC	CSAIQETQYF
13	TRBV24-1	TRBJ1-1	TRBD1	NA	TGTGCCACCAGTGTCAGTGGGACAGGTGAAGCTTTCTTT	CATSVSGTGEAFF
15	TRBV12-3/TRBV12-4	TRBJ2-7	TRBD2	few	TGTGCCAGCAGTTTGGGTAGCGGGAGCCCTTCCGAGCAGTACTTC	CASSLGSGSPSEQYF
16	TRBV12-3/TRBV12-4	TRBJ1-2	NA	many	TGTGCCAGCAGTCCAGCCCCCCCCGGTGGCAACTATGGCTACACCTTC	CASSPAPPGGNYGYTF
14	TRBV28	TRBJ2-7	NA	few	TGTGCCAGCAAATTGTGGGGGGCCCCCTACGAGCAGTACTTC	CASKLWGAPYEQYF
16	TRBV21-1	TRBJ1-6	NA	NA	TGTGCCAGCAGCAAGAGGGGGAGCTGGGATAATTCACCCCTCCACTTT	CASSKRGSWDNSPLHF
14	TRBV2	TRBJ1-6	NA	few	TGTGCCAGCAGTGACGAGAGGGTTGGATCACCCCTCCACTTT	CASSDERVGSPLHF
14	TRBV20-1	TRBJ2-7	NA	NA	TGCAGTGCTGCGCGTATAGGGGCGCTCAACGAGCAGTACTTC	CSAARIGALNEQYF
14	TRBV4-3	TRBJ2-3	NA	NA	TGCGCCAGCAGCCAAGATATTGGGACAGATACGCAGTATTTT	CASSQDIGTDTQYF
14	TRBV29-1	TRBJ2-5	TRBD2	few	TGCAGCTTCCTACCCAGCGGGAAGGCAGAGACCCAGTACTTC	CSFLPSGKAETQYF
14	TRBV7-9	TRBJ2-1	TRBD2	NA	TGTGCCAGCAGCTCAGACCTAGCGGTCAATGAGCAGTTCTTC	CASSSDLAVNEQFF
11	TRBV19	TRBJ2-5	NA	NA	TGTGCCAGTAGCCAGGCGTGGGTCCAGTACTTC	CASSQAWVQYF
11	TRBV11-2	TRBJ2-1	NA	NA	TGTGCCAGCAGCCCTCGAGTCGAGCAGTTCTTC	CASSPRVEQFF